These T cell receptor beta chains were read from a single sample in a study of human T cells and chemical hapten exposure. TCRdb reanalysed the RACE reads using MiXCR and keeps one entry per CDR3 protein. This sample carries just over 350,000 distinct CDR3 sequences, about 6% of them seen once, and the ten largest clones take about 5.4%. The sample here was whole blood, taken in connection with sensitization to the hapten diphenylcyclopropenone (DPC). Receptor source: a woman between 18 and 29 years old with alopecia areata. Some clones in this sample may be carry-over from other donors' samples. The CDR3 runs from the conserved cysteine through the conserved F or W. D genes are given only for firm matches. Not all rows give a size; the values are once, few, many and, for expanded clones, a class.

clone_size | j_call | v_call | d_call | cdr3_nt | cdr3_aa
- | TRBJ2-7 | TRBV5-1 | - | TGCGCCAGCAGGAGGGTCAGCACCTACGAGCAGTACTTC | CASRRVSTYEQYF
- | TRBJ2-6 | TRBV9 | - | TGTGCCAGCAGTGATGGGGCACTAAAACTTCTCTGGGCCAACGTCCTGACTTTC | CASSDGALKLLWANVLTF
- | TRBJ2-6 | TRBV27 | - | TGTGCCAGCAGTACACCTCCCGGCGCGGGCCCCCTCTCTGGGGCCAACGTCCTGACTTTC | CASSTPPGAGPLSGANVLTF
- | TRBJ2-1 | TRBV27 | TRBD2 | TGTGCCAGCAGTCCACTAGCGGGGGATATATACAATGAGCAGTTCTTC | CASSPLAGDIYNEQFF
many | TRBJ1-5 | TRBV4-3 | - | TGCGCCAGCAGCCAAGATTATGGGAATCAGCCCCAGCATTTT | CASSQDYGNQPQHF
few | TRBJ2-7 | TRBV20-1 | - | TGCAGTGCTGCGCCATTGGACAGTTCCTACGAGCAGTACTTC | CSAAPLDSSYEQYF
- | TRBJ1-2 | TRBV3-1 | - | TGTGCCAGCAGCCACTACCCGAGCTCGCCGGACACCTCATTC | CASSHYPSSPDTSF
- | TRBJ1-4 | TRBV2 | TRBD1 | TGTGCCAGCAGCTACCGGACAGGGGGCGAAAAACTGTTTTTT | CASSYRTGGEKLFF
few | TRBJ2-6 | TRBV4-1 | TRBD1 | TGCGCCAGCAGCCAAGAACGGACGGGACAGGGAACGCAAGGGGCCAACGTCCTGACTTTC | CASSQERTGQGTQGANVLTF
- | TRBJ2-1 | TRBV20-1 | TRBD2 | TGCAGTGCAAGCCCCCCGGGAGGGGGATCCTACAATGAGCAGTTCTTC | CSASPPGGGSYNEQFF
few | TRBJ1-1 | TRBV7-9 | - | TGTGCCAGCAGCTTAGGGGGGCCCCAGTTGAACACTGAAGCTTTCTTT | CASSLGGPQLNTEAFF
few | TRBJ2-5 | TRBV28 | - | TGTGCCAGCAGCGACTCCGACAGGCAAGAGACCCAGTACTTC | CASSDSDRQETQYF
many | TRBJ1-2 | TRBV6-6 | TRBD1 | TGTGCCAGCAGCCCGGGACAGGGGGCTTTTAACTATGGCTACACCTTC | CASSPGQGAFNYGYTF
- | TRBJ2-5 | TRBV7-9 | TRBD1 | TGTGCCAGCAGCCCAGATAATCCGATTAGGGGGCGCGGAGAGACCCAGTACTTC | CASSPDNPIRGRGETQYF
many | TRBJ2-7 | TRBV18 | - | TGTGCCAGCTCACCGATAAGAGAATCCTACGAGCAGTACTTC | CASSPIRESYEQYF
- | TRBJ2-6 | TRBV5-5 | - | TGTGCCAGCAGCCTTCAGGGGAGGACTGGGGCCAACGTCCTGACTTTC | CASSLQGRTGANVLTF
- | TRBJ1-3 | TRBV7-3 | TRBD1 | TGTGCCAGCAGCCCCGGGACAGGGCCTGGAAACACCATATATTTT | CASSPGTGPGNTIYF
many | TRBJ1-6 | TRBV7-9 | - | TGTGCCAGCTGCGTCGGGGCAGATTCACCCCTCCACTTT | CASCVGADSPLHF
few | TRBJ1-5 | TRBV4-3 | - | TGCGCCAGCAGCCAAGATATGGCCAATCAGCCCCAGCATTTT | CASSQDMANQPQHF
- | TRBJ1-2 | TRBV6-1 | - | TGTGCCAGCAGTGAAAGAGTCCTGCAGTTC | CASSERVLQF
many | TRBJ1-2 | TRBV4-1 | - | TGCGCCAGCAGCCAAGCCGTTCGACGGAGTGACTATGGCTACACCTTC | CASSQAVRRSDYGYTF
few | TRBJ2-6 | TRBV20-1 | TRBD2 | TGCAGTGCTCCCCCCCCGACCGGGAGGTCTGGGGCCAACGTCCTGACTTTC | CSAPPPTGRSGANVLTF
- | TRBJ2-3 | TRBV5-4 | TRBD2 | TGTGCCAGCAGCTCATCCCAGCGGGGGAGCACAGATACGCAGTATTTT | CASSSSQRGSTDTQYF
few | TRBJ1-2 | TRBV29-1 | - | TGCAGCGGTCCGGGACGTAATAGCCAGCTCGATGGCTACACCTTC | CSGPGRNSQLDGYTF
many | TRBJ1-5 | TRBV12-3/TRBV12-4 | TRBD1 | TGTGCCAGCAGTTTAGCGGTCGGACAGGGGGAAGATCAGCCCCAGCATTTT | CASSLAVGQGEDQPQHF
few | TRBJ2-3 | TRBV5-1 | - | TGCGCCAGCAGTCCCCGCGGCCAGGGAGATACGCAGTATTTT | CASSPRGQGDTQYF
many | TRBJ1-5 | TRBV6-6 | - | TGTGCCAGCACCTCCTCGGGGAATCAGCCCCAGCATTTT | CASTSSGNQPQHF
many | TRBJ2-7 | TRBV12-3/TRBV12-4 | - | TGTGCCAGCAGTTTGGCAGGGAGGAACGAGCAGTACTTC | CASSLAGRNEQYF
- | TRBJ2-1 | TRBV4-1 | TRBD2 | TGCGCCAGCAGCCATCATAAGAGTGGGACTAGCGGGGGGGCCCCCTACAATGAGCAGTTCTTC | CASSHHKSGTSGGAPYNEQFF
few | TRBJ2-7 | TRBV7-2 | TRBD2 | TGTGCCAGCAGCTCCATAGCGGGGGGGCCCTACGAGCAGTACTTC | CASSSIAGGPYEQYF
- | TRBJ2-2 | TRBV29-1 | - | TGCAGCGTTCGGATTACCGGGGAGCTGTTTTTT | CSVRITGELFF
few | TRBJ2-1 | TRBV20-1 | TRBD2 | TGCAGTGCTAGAGAGGACATAGCGGGGGGGCCCTACAATGAGCAGTTCTTC | CSAREDIAGGPYNEQFF
- | TRBJ1-1 | TRBV4-3 | - | TGCGCCAGCAGCCAAGCCCCAGGGGCCACTGAAGCTTTCTTT | CASSQAPGATEAFF
- | TRBJ1-1 | TRBV27 | - | TGTGCCAGCAGTTTAAACGGAGACACTGAAGCTTTCTTT | CASSLNGDTEAFF
many | TRBJ2-1 | TRBV20-1 | - | TGCAGTGCTTCCGATCGCCTGCAGACCCCCCTGGGTGAGCAGTTCTTC | CSASDRLQTPLGEQFF
few | TRBJ2-5 | TRBV27 | TRBD2 | TGTGCCAGCAGTCCCCTCACTAGCGGGGGATTCCAAGAGACCCAGTACTTC | CASSPLTSGGFQETQYF
- | TRBJ1-1 | TRBV5-1 | TRBD1 | TGCGCCAGCAGCGATTCCGGGACAGGGTCTGAAGCTTTCTTT | CASSDSGTGSEAFF
few | TRBJ2-1 | TRBV7-9 | TRBD2 | TGTGCCAGCAGCTTAGTGGGGAGGGAAGACAATGAGCAGTTCTTC | CASSLVGREDNEQFF
- | TRBJ2-2 | TRBV6-5 | TRBD2 | TGTGCCAGCAGCTTAACCGGGACTAGCGCCGGGGAGCTGTTTTTT | CASSLTGTSAGELFF
many | TRBJ2-3 | TRBV7-6 | TRBD1 | TGTGCCAGCAGCCACGGACAGGTCACAGATACGCAGTATTTT | CASSHGQVTDTQYF
few | TRBJ2-7 | TRBV12-3/TRBV12-4 | TRBD2 | TGTGCCAGCAGCGGACTAGCGGGGCATCGGGAGCAGTACTTC | CASSGLAGHREQYF
- | TRBJ1-2 | TRBV7-2 | TRBD1 | TGTGCCAGCAGCTTACGGGACAGGACGCTGTATGGCTACACCTTC | CASSLRDRTLYGYTF
few | TRBJ1-5 | TRBV12-3/TRBV12-4 | - | TGTGCCAGCAGTTTAGCGAACCTAAATCAGCCCCAGCATTTT | CASSLANLNQPQHF
few | TRBJ1-1 | TRBV6-2/TRBV6-3 | - | TGTGCCAGCAAAGGTAGGGGGTGGACTGAAGCTTTCTTT | CASKGRGWTEAFF
many | TRBJ2-3 | TRBV5-1 | - | TGCGCCAGCAGTTGGACAGGCACAGATACGCAGTATTTT | CASSWTGTDTQYF
- | TRBJ2-1 | TRBV12-3/TRBV12-4 | - | TGTGCCAGCAGCCAGGGAGGCGCAATATACAATGAGCAGTTCTTC | CASSQGGAIYNEQFF
few | TRBJ1-2 | TRBV20-1 | - | TGCAGTCCCCAGAGGACAGTCCTTGACTATGGCTACACCTTC | CSPQRTVLDYGYTF
- | TRBJ1-2 | TRBV3-1 | TRBD1 | TGTGCCAGCAGCCAAGTTAACAGGGGTCATGGCTACACCTTC | CASSQVNRGHGYTF
- | TRBJ2-7 | TRBV9 | - | TGTGCCAGCAGCCCGGGCGAAGCAGTTCCCTACGAGCAGTACTTC | CASSPGEAVPYEQYF
- | TRBJ1-1 | TRBV9 | - | TGTGCCAGCAGCCCAGGTTCGGGCACAGACACTGAAGCTTTCTTT | CASSPGSGTDTEAFF
few | TRBJ1-1 | TRBV7-9 | - | TGTGCCAGCAGCAACACACCTAACACTGAAGCTTTCTTT | CASSNTPNTEAFF
few | TRBJ2-7 | TRBV18 | - | TGTGCCAGCTCACCGCGGACGCGGACTGACGGGGGCCACTTC | CASSPRTRTDGGHF
many | TRBJ1-1 | TRBV5-1 | - | TGCGCCAGCAGCCCGGACTCATGGAACACTGAAGCTTTCTTT | CASSPDSWNTEAFF
- | TRBJ2-3 | TRBV29-1 | TRBD2 | TGCAGCGTTGAATTGGCTAGCGGGGGCACAGATACGCAGTATTTT | CSVELASGGTDTQYF
- | TRBJ2-3 | TRBV4-3 | - | TGCGCCAGCAGCCAACGATCGGCAAGAAGCACAGATACGCAGTATTTT | CASSQRSARSTDTQYF
few | TRBJ2-6 | TRBV18 | - | TGTGCCAGCTCACCACCGACTGGGGCCAACGTCCTGACTTTC | CASSPPTGANVLTF
many | TRBJ1-3 | TRBV4-3 | - | TGCGCCAGCAGCCAAGATTGGGGTGGTGGAAACACCATATATTTT | CASSQDWGGGNTIYF
- | TRBJ1-6 | TRBV7-2 | TRBD1 | TGTGCCAGCAGCTTTAGCACAGGGGGAAATTCACCCCTCCACTTT | CASSFSTGGNSPLHF
few | TRBJ2-1 | TRBV24-1 | TRBD1 | TGTGCCACCAGTGATCCCGGGACAGGGGATGAGCAGTTCTTC | CATSDPGTGDEQFF